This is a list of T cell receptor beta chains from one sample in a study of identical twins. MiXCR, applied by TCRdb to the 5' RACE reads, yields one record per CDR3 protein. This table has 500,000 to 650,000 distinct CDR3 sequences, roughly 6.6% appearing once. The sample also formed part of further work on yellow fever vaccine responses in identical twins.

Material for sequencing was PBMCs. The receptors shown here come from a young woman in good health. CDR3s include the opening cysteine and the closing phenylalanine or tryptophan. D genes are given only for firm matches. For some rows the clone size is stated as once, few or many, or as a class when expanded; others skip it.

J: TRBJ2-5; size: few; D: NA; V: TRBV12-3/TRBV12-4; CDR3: CASSLPGRGMYQETQYF; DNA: TGTGCCAGCAGTTTACCGGGCAGGGGCATGTACCAAGAGACCCAGTACTTC
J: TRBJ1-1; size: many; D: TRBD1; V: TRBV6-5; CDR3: CASSSRTGNTEAFF; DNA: TGTGCCAGCAGTTCCAGGACAGGGAACACTGAAGCTTTCTTT
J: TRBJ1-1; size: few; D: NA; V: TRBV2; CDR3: CASSDTGWNTEAFF; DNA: TGTGCCAGCAGTGATACGGGGTGGAACACTGAAGCTTTCTTT
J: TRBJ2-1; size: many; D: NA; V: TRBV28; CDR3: CASSLFYGTGNYNEQFF; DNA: TGTGCCAGCAGTTTATTTTACGGTACTGGGAACTACAATGAGCAGTTCTTC
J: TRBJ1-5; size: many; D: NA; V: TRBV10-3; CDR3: CAISEEPQGNQPQHF; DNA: TGTGCCATCAGTGAAGAGCCCCAAGGGAATCAGCCCCAGCATTTT
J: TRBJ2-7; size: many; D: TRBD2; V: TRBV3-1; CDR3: CASSSPTSGGTPYEQYF; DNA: TGTGCCAGCAGCTCCCCGACTAGCGGGGGGACTCCCTACGAGCAGTACTTC
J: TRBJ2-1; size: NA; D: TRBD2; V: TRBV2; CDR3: CASCLNLAGGNSYNEQFF; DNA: TGTGCCAGCTGTTTAAATCTAGCGGGAGGTAACTCCTACAATGAGCAGTTCTTC
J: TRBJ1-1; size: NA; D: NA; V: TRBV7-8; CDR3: CASSRELPEAFF; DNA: TGTGCCAGCAGCCGAGAATTACCGGAAGCTTTCTTT
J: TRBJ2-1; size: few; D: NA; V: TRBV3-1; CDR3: CASSPPLRLSSYNEQFF; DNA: TGTGCCAGCAGCCCACCCCTCCGCTTAAGCTCCTACAATGAGCAGTTCTTC
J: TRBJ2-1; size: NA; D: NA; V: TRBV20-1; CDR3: CSAEPPKRNNEQFF; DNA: TGCAGTGCCGAGCCGCCAAAAAGGAACAATGAGCAGTTCTTC
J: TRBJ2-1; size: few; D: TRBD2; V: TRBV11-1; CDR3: CASSDSTNGLAGAHYNEQFF; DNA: TGTGCCAGCAGCGACTCGACAAACGGACTAGCGGGAGCCCATTACAATGAGCAGTTCTTC
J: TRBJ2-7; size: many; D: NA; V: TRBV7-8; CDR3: CASSLLAVYEQYF; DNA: TGTGCCAGCAGCTTACTAGCAGTCTACGAGCAGTACTTC
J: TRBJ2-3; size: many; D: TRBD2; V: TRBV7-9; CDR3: CASIEFRLAGTDTQYF; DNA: TGTGCCAGCATTGAGTTTCGTCTAGCGGGTACAGATACGCAGTATTTT
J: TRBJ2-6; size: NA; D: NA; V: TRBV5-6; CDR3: CASSLEQLAAGANVLTF; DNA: TGTGCCAGCAGCTTGGAACAGCTGGCGGCTGGGGCCAACGTCCTGACTTTC
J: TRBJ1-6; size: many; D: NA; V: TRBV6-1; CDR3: CASRPRSSDSPLHF; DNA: TGTGCCAGCAGGCCACGGAGTTCCGATTCACCCCTCCACTTT
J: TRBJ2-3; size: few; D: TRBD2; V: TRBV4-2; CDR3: CASSQDQSSGGTDTQYF; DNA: TGTGCCAGCAGCCAAGATCAGTCTAGCGGGGGCACAGATACGCAGTATTTT
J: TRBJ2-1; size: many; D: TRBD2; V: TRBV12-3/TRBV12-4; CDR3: CASMWAGGYNEQFF; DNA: TGTGCCAGCATGTGGGCGGGGGGTTACAATGAGCAGTTCTTC
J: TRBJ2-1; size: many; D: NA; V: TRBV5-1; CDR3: CASSLSFDEQFF; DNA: TGCGCCAGCAGCTTAAGTTTCGATGAGCAGTTCTTC
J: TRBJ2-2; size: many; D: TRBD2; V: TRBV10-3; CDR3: CAINGRGQNTGELFF; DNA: TGTGCCATCAACGGGAGGGGACAGAACACCGGGGAGCTGTTTTTT
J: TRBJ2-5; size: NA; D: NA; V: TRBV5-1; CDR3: CSSSLEGNQETQYF; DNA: TGCTCCAGCAGCTTGGAAGGTAACCAAGAGACCCAGTACTTC
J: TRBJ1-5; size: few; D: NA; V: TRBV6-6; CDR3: CASRRVAEQPQHF; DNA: TGTGCCAGCCGGAGGGTGGCAGAGCAGCCCCAGCATTTT
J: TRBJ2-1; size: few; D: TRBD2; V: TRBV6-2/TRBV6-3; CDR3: CASSYGGLAGSYNEQFF; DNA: TGTGCCAGCAGTTATGGTGGACTAGCGGGATCCTACAATGAGCAGTTCTTC
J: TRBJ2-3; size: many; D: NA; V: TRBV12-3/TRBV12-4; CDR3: CASHRRGAPTTTDTQYF; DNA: TGTGCCAGCCACCGAAGGGGGGCCCCGACCACCACAGATACGCAGTATTTT
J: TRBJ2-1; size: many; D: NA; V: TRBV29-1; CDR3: CSTLLRTALRSGEQFF; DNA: TGCAGCACCCTTCTGAGGACAGCGCTCCGGTCAGGTGAGCAGTTCTTC
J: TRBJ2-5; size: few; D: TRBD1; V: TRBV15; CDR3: CATSRGNRGQETQYF; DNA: TGTGCCACCAGCAGAGGAAACAGGGGGCAAGAGACCCAGTACTTC
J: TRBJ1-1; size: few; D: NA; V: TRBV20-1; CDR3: CSARDGTSNTEAFF; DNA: TGCAGTGCTAGAGATGGGACATCCAACACTGAAGCTTTCTTT
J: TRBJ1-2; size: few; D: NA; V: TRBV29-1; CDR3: CSVVDDNYGYTF; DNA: TGCAGCGTTGTAGACGACAACTATGGCTACACCTTC
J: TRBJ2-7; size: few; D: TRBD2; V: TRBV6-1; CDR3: CASRPGTSDREQYF; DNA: TGTGCCAGCAGACCCGGGACTAGCGACCGCGAGCAGTACTTC
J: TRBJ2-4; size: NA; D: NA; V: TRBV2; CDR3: CASSSTGVAKNIQYF; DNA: TGTGCTAGCAGTTCCACAGGAGTAGCCAAAAACATTCAGTACTTC
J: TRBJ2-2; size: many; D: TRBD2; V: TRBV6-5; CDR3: CASSWLAGGLTGELFF; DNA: TGTGCCAGCAGTTGGCTAGCGGGGGGGCTCACCGGGGAGCTGTTTTTT
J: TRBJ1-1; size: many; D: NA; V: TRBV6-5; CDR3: CASSYGRQANTEAFF; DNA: TGTGCCAGCAGTTACGGTAGGCAGGCGAACACTGAAGCTTTCTTT
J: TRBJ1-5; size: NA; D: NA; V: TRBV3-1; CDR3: CASSQDRDRQGANQPQHF; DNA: TGTGCCAGCAGCCAAGATCGGGACCGGCAGGGCGCGAATCAGCCCCAGCATTTT
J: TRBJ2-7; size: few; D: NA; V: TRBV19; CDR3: CASSIDPGTLEQYF; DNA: TGTGCCAGTAGTATAGATCCGGGAACCCTCGAGCAGTACTTC
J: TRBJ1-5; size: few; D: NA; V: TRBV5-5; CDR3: CASSPWAPDNQPQHF; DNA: TGTGCCAGCAGCCCGTGGGCACCGGACAATCAGCCCCAGCATTTT
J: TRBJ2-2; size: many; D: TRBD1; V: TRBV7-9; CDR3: CASSLVRDRLTGELFF; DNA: TGTGCCAGCAGCTTAGTACGGGACAGACTCACCGGGGAGCTGTTTTTT
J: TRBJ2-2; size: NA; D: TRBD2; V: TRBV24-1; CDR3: CATSTLLAGVPTGELFF; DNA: TGTGCCACCAGTACCCTACTAGCGGGAGTTCCCACCGGGGAGCTGTTTTTT
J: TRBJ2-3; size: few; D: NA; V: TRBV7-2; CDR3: CASSSASADTQYF; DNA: TGTGCCAGCAGCTCTGCTAGCGCAGATACGCAGTATTTT
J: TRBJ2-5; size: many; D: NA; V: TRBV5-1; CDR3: CASSLSGGETQYF; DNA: TGTGCCAGCAGTTTATCGGGTGGAGAGACCCAGTACTTC
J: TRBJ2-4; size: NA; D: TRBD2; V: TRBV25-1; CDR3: CASSASGAKNIQYF; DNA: TGTGCCAGCAGTGCTAGCGGGGCTAAAAACATTCAGTACTTC
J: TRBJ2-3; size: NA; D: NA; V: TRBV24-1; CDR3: CATSDPPGLRQYF; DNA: TGTGCCACCAGTGACCCGCCGGGACTCCGGCAGTATTTT
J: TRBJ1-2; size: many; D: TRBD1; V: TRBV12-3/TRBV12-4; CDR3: CASSLVRGRGYTF; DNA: TGTGCCAGCAGTTTAGTCAGGGGGCGAGGCTACACCTTC
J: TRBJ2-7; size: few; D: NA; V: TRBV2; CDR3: CASRGTPGATYEQYF; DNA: TGTGCCAGCAGGGGGACACCTGGGGCTACCTACGAGCAGTACTTC
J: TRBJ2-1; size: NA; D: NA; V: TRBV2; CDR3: CASSAGWGNVNEQFF; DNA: TGTGCCAGCAGCGCCGGGTGGGGTAACGTGAATGAGCAGTTCTTC
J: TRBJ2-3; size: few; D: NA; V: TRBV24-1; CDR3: CATSELGERLTDTQYF; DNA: TGTGCCACCAGTGAACTCGGTGAGCGGCTCACAGATACGCAGTATTTT
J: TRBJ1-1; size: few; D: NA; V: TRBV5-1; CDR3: CASSQQTLGGTEAFF; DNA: TGCGCCAGCAGTCAGCAAACCCTGGGTGGCACTGAAGCTTTCTTT
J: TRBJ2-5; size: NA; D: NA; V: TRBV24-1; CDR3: CATSDRSSQETQYF; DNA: TGTGCCACCAGTGATCGGAGCAGCCAAGAGACCCAGTACTTC
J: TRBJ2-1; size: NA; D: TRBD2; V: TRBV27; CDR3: CASSLRGGRWDEQFF; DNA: TGTGCCAGCAGTTTAAGGGGCGGGAGATGGGATGAGCAGTTCTTC
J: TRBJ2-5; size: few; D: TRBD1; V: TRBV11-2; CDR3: CASSSRTGRPGLETQYF; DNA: TGTGCCAGCAGCTCCCGGACAGGGCGACCGGGTTTGGAGACCCAGTACTTC
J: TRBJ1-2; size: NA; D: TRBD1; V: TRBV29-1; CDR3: CSAPGQGLFGYTF; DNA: TGCAGCGCCCCGGGACAGGGCCTCTTTGGCTACACCTTC
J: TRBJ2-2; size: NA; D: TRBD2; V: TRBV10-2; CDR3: CASRVAGPNTGELFF; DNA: TGCGCCAGCCGGGTAGCGGGGCCTAACACCGGGGAGCTGTTTTTT
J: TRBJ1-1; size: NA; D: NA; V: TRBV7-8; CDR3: CASNTGPVNTEAFF; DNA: TGTGCCAGCAACACGGGACCCGTGAACACTGAAGCTTTCTTT